This entry is about one T cell receptor beta chain. Its antigen is unidentified. The data stem from a study of cytomegalovirus exposure and HLA in healthy donors. The V segment lost 8 bases and the J segment 0 bases; nucleotides outside the gene matches: 11. The germline V gene has CDR1 MNHEY and CDR2 SMNVEV (reference sequence). This CDR3 contains 17 residues. PCR employed 60 Vbeta and 13 Jbeta primers. Assay used: immunoSEQ multiplex PCR; TCRdb lists only in-frame clones, some missing. Of under 200,000 clones listed, around 78% are singletons. Study findings and constraints: A missense DCLRE1C variant was associated with V- and J-gene trimming of TCR beta chains in a later analysis, and an independent cohort replicated the association. Later analysis showed TCR association rates varying by HLA locus, highest for DRB1 and lowest for HLA-C. Common viral pathogens (according to a later analysis) appeared linked to several of the most significant clusters. Among TCR sequences, most were rare, though some public TCRs appeared in many donors.

This chain connects TRBV27 to TRBJ2-1; 9 positions match TRBD2. Sequenced input: PBMCs. The TCR originated in a man aged 35 to 55 in good health and CMV-seronegative. The CDR3 DNA is TGTGCCAGCGCTCCAAGACTAGCGGAAAGCTCCTACAATGAGCAGTTCTTC. The encoded protein is CASAPRLAESSYNEQFF.